Below are 29 T cell receptor beta chains sequenced from a single sample in a study of OX40 agonist ivuxolimab in advanced cancers. Data came from immunoSEQ multiplex PCR; TCRdb stores just in-frame clones and leaves some out. The table lists approximately 68,000 clones, about 89% of them singletons. The source was CD4+ or CD8+ T cells sorted from blood, collected in a trial of the OX40 agonist ivuxolimab. The receptors were sampled from an adult with an advanced solid tumor such as melanoma, head and neck, liver or kidney cancer.

This chain connects TRBV18 to TRBJ2-2; 8 bases are a match to TRBD1. Trimming cost V 2 bases and J 5 bases; bases outside gene matches: 10. This CDR3 is built from 17 residues. Per germline, CDR1 KGHSH and CDR2 LQKENI. CDR3 bases: TGTGCCAGCTCACCAGGGAGGCAGGGGGCGGAGACCGGGGAGCTGTTTTTT. This codes for CASSPGRQGAETGELFF. Full variable domain (outside the CDR3, taken from reference TRBV18 and TRBJ2-2): NAGVMQNPRHLVRRRGQEARLRCSPMKGHSHVYWYRQLPEEGLKFMVYLQKENIIDESGMPKERFSAEFPKEGPSILRIQQVVRGDSAAYFCASSPGRQGAETGELFFGEGSRLTVL.

The rearrangement uses TRBV7-3 and TRBJ2-2; maybe TRBD2 (6 bases). This CDR3 comprises 15 residues. Germline values: CDR1 SGHTA, CDR2 FQGTGA. V dropped 3 bases and J dropped 5 bases, with 13 bases sitting between them. The DNA for the CDR3 is TGTGCCAGCAGCTTGGTTGGGACTTCTACCGGGGAGCTGTTTTTT. It yields the protein CASSLVGTSTGELFF. Full variable domain (remainder filled in from reference TRBV7-3 and TRBJ2-2): GAGVSQTPSNKVTEKGKYVELRCDPISGHTALYWYRQSLGQGPEFLIYFQGTGAADDSGLPNDRFFAVRPEGSVSTLKIQRTERGDSAVYLCASSLVGTSTGELFFGEGSRLTVL.

The chain employs TRBV7-8 and TRBJ1-1, with D perhaps TRBD1 (5 bases). CDR1 is SGHVS and CDR2 is FQNEAQ in the germline V gene. V was cut by 5 bases and J by 0 bases, with 16 bases left in between. The CDR3 sequence is 16 residues long. In DNA form, the CDR3 reads TGTGCCAGCAGCCTAGGGACGGCTCGGATGAACACTGAAGCTTTCTTT. Protein sequence: CASSLGTARMNTEAFF.

This chain joins TRBV19 and TRBJ1-3; D might be TRBD1 (6 bases). The germline V gene has CDR1 LNHDA and CDR2 SQIVND (reference sequence). The CDR3 length is 15 residues. V was pared by 7 bases and J by 0 bases, with 13 bases between. CDR3 sequence (DNA): TGTGCCAGTACTTTGAGGGGGGACTCTGGAAACACCATATATTTT. Its translation is CASTLRGDSGNTIYF.

The chain recombines TRBV30 with TRBJ2-1; possible D gene TRBD2, 6 bases. The germline V gene encodes CDR1 GTSNPN and CDR2 SVGIG (reference sequence). CDR3 size: 11 residues. CDR3: CSGHAGYEQFF. The CDR3 DNA follows: TGTTCAGGCCATGCGGGGTATGAGCAGTTCTTC.

The chain joins TRBV10-3 to TRBJ2-1; 13 bases agree with TRBD2. The CDR3 is 18 residues long. Germline V gene lookup returns CDR1 ENHRY and CDR2 SYGVKD. The ends lost 10 bases at V and 0 bases at J; junction bases unmatched: 12. In DNA, the CDR3 is TGTGCCACACGACCGGGACTAGCGGGAATAAGCTCCTACAATGAGCAGTTCTTC. The encoded protein is CATRPGLAGISSYNEQFF.

This rearrangement joins TRBV6-1 to TRBJ2-4; maybe TRBD2 (6 bases). Germline V gene sequence: CDR1 MNHNS, CDR2 SASEGT. The CDR3 is made up of 18 amino acids. The ends were cut back, 0 bases at V and 0 bases at J, with 15 bases in the middle. This CDR3 is CASSEAGGTYLAKNIQYF. The CDR3 bases are TGTGCCAGCAGTGAAGCGGGCGGGACTTACCTAGCCAAAAACATTCAGTACTTC.

V is TRBV6-4 and J is TRBJ1-1, with D uncertain. The germline gives CDR1 MRHNA, CDR2 SNTAGT. The CDR3 totals 14 residues. With 7 bases removed from V and 0 bases from J, the gap between germline ends came to 12 bases. In DNA form, the CDR3 reads TGTGCCAGCAAACCGACATTCATGAACACTGAAGCTTTCTTT. Its protein is CASKPTFMNTEAFF.

CDR3 loop: CASSLDRSYEQYF. Written as DNA, the CDR3 is TGTGCCAGCAGCCTCGACAGGTCCTACGAGCAGTACTTC. J is TRBJ2-7 and V is TRBV5-4; TRBD1 might be the D (6 bases). CDR3 length: 13 amino acids. Germline V CDR1 and CDR2: SGHNT, YYREEE (reference sequence). The V end was cut by 4 bases, the J end by 1 base, with 9 bases between.

The table lists this clone with a count of one. CDR3 protein: CASALEETQYF. The CDR3 bases are TGTGCTAGTGCCCTCGAAGAGACCCAGTACTTC. The J gene is TRBJ2-5, the V gene TRBV12-5; D remains unclear. This CDR3 has 11 residues. Germline values: CDR1 LGHNT, CDR2 FRNRAP. Trimming left V 7 bases short and J 3 bases short, with 6 bases between.

The gene calls are TRBV11-2 and TRBJ2-3; no clear D gene. Trimming removed 0 bases at V and 4 bases at J, with 8 bases between. Germline V CDR1 and CDR2: SGHAT, FQNNGV. CDR3 length equals 14 residues. CDR3 residues: CASSLDLIADTQYF. In nucleotides, the CDR3 is TGTGCCAGCAGCTTAGACCTAATTGCAGATACGCAGTATTTT.

The V call is TRBV29-1, the J call TRBJ1-4, with unresolved D. Germline assignment: CDR1 SQVTM and CDR2 ANQGSEA. The V end was cut by 4 bases, the J end by 2 bases, with 5 bases between. This CDR3 contains 12 residues. The CDR3 nucleotides are TGCAGCGTTGGACGCACTAATGAAAAACTGTTTTTT. This sequence encodes CSVGRTNEKLFF.

The gene calls are TRBV9 and TRBJ1-2, with TRBD1 identical over 8 bases. Trimming took 5 bases from V and 7 from J; bases not matched to a gene: 13. This CDR3 spans 15 amino acids. Germline V gives CDR1 SGDLS, CDR2 YYNGEE. The CDR3 region has the DNA TGTGCCAGCAGTCGGCAGGGGGCGAGTTATGCTGGCTACACCTTC. It is translated as CASSRQGASYAGYTF.

This clone has a single count. V is TRBV27 and J is TRBJ2-7, with D perhaps given as TRBD1 or TRBD2 (6 bases each). Germline V CDR1 and CDR2: MNHEY, SMNVEV (reference sequence). V was pared by 3 bases and J by 0 bases, with 12 bases between. The CDR3 sequence is 15 residues long. CDR3 in amino acids: CASSFRGEASYEQYF. Here the CDR3 DNA reads TGTGCCAGCAGTTTTAGGGGGGAGGCCTCCTACGAGCAGTACTTC.

The CDR3 nucleotides read TGTGCCAGCAGTGGTTACACTGAAGCTTTCTTT. This encodes CASSGYTEAFF. J is TRBJ1-1 and V is TRBV6-1; D is unclear. The germline gives CDR1 MNHNS, CDR2 SASEGT. This CDR3 has 11 residues. V lost 4 bases to trimming and J lost 3 bases, with 3 bases between them.

This clone was seen more than once but under ten times. This chain links TRBV7-9 with TRBJ1-2, with D unclear. The V end was cut by 6 bases, the J end by 7 bases, with 12 bases between. This CDR3 contains 12 residues. The germline V gene has CDR1 SEHNR and CDR2 FQNEAQ (reference sequence). The CDR3 DNA reads as TGTGCCAGCAGGGAAGGGATGGGTGGCTACACCTTC. Its translation: CASREGMGGYTF.

This clone was observed a few times. The chain uses TRBV12-5 and TRBJ2-2, with D hard to call. Germline loops: CDR1 LGHNT, CDR2 FRNRAP. V was shortened by 7 bases and J by 4 bases, with 10 bases between the two germline ends. CDR3 length: 13 amino acids. Here the CDR3 DNA reads TGTGCTAGTGCCCCGTGGCCCACCGGGGAGCTGTTTTTT. Its protein product is CASAPWPTGELFF.

This clone was counted once. V and J are TRBV6-1 and TRBJ1-5; perhaps TRBD1 as D (5 bases). Germline CDR1 reads MNHNS; CDR2 reads SASEGT. V lost 3 bases to trimming and J lost 1 base, with 10 bases between them. CDR3 size: 15 residues. In nucleotides, the CDR3 is TGTGCCAGCAGTGACGGGGGAGGAAGCAATCAGCCCCAGCATTTT. This translates into CASSDGGGSNQPQHF.

This clone has only one observation. V usage is TRBV19 and J usage is TRBJ2-1; possibly TRBD2 for D (7 bases). The CDR3 runs to 12 residues. V lost 4 bases and J lost 9, with 10 bases in between. Germline V gives CDR1 LNHDA, CDR2 SQIVND (reference sequence). The CDR3 protein is CASSRGGVEQFF. In DNA, the CDR3 is TGTGCCAGTAGTAGAGGGGGGGTTGAGCAGTTCTTC.

The V gene is TRBV2, the J gene TRBJ2-2, with unresolved D. The CDR3 length is 13 residues. With 7 bases removed from V and 6 bases from J, the gap between germline ends came to 12 bases. Germline-derived CDR1 and CDR2 are SNHLY and FYNNEI. CDR3 sequence: CASTKSWAGELFF. The CDR3 DNA is TGTGCCAGCACGAAGAGCTGGGCCGGGGAGCTGTTTTTT.

V usage is TRBV7-2 and J usage is TRBJ2-3, with TRBD2 matching over 8 bases. CDR1 is SGHTA and CDR2 is FQGNSA in the germline V gene. CDR3 size: 16 residues. V trimming: 1 base; J trimming: 4 bases; junction bases outside the gene matches: 7. CDR3 sequence (DNA): TGTGCCAGCAGCTTAGTCCCGGGGGGGCCCGCAGATACGCAGTATTTT. It yields the protein CASSLVPGGPADTQYF.

For the CDR3, the DNA is TGTGCCATCAGTGAACCGACAGGGCGGACAGATACGCAGTATTTT. Amino acid sequence: CAISEPTGRTDTQYF. The rearrangement links TRBV10-3 to TRBJ2-3; 7 bases align to TRBD1. The CDR3 is 15 residues long. The ends lost 3 bases at V and 3 bases at J; junction bases unmatched: 6. Looked up from germline, CDR1 is ENHRY and CDR2 is SYGVKD.

Only one count was recorded for this clone. The chain carries TRBV27 and TRBJ2-7; D may be TRBD1 or TRBD2 (6 bases each). V was pared by 10 bases and J by 0 bases, with 13 bases between. Germline V gene lookup returns CDR1 MNHEY and CDR2 SMNVEV (reference sequence). This CDR3 has 13 amino acids. The CDR3 sequence: CATGAGSSYEQYF. The DNA of the CDR3 is TGTGCCACGGGGGCTGGGAGCTCCTACGAGCAGTACTTC.

The chain combines TRBV5-4 with TRBJ2-3; TRBD1 or TRBD2 may be the D gene (5 bases each). In germline, CDR1 is SGHNT, CDR2 YYREEE (reference sequence). V was clipped by 0 bases and J by 5 bases, with 13 bases between them. The CDR3 has 15 residues. The CDR3 is CASSLGGALGDTQYF. Here the CDR3 DNA reads TGTGCCAGCAGCTTGGGAGGGGCCCTGGGAGATACGCAGTATTTT.

The chain joins TRBV19 to TRBJ1-3; D is undetermined. V lost 3 bases and J 10 bases, leaving 10 bases between the germline ends. This CDR3 region has 12 residues. Germline V CDR1 and CDR2: LNHDA, SQIVND (reference sequence). The CDR3 reads CASSMGLRTIYF. DNA for the CDR3: TGTGCCAGTAGTATGGGGTTGAGGACCATATATTTT.

V gene TRBV10-1 combines with J gene TRBJ1-1; no reliable D call. The CDR3 runs to 13 residues. Per the germline V gene, CDR1 is WNHNN and CDR2 is SYGVQD (reference sequence). The germline V and J ends were trimmed by 3 bases and 5 bases, with 10 bases remaining between them. The DNA for the CDR3 is TGCGCCAGCAGTGAAGAGGGTAGGACTGAAGCTTTCTTT. Encoded protein: CASSEEGRTEAFF.

This clone was seen a single time. The chain combines TRBV19 with TRBJ2-7; 7 bases match TRBD2. This CDR3 comprises 15 residues. V lost 3 bases, J lost 3 bases, and 8 bases stayed unmatched. Germline values: CDR1 LNHDA, CDR2 SQIVND (reference sequence). The CDR3 spells CASSIRGTTHYEQYF. CDR3 bases: TGTGCCAGTAGTATTCGGGGGACTACTCACTACGAGCAGTACTTC.

This rearrangement joins TRBV27 to TRBJ1-5, with 7 bases identical to TRBD1. There are 17 residues in the CDR3. After removal of 1 base from V and 5 bases from J, the junction contained 11 bases not matched to a gene. CDR1 and CDR2 from the germline V gene are MNHEY and SMNVEV (reference sequence). Written as DNA, the CDR3 is TGTGCCAGCAGTTTATGGCAGGGGGTAAAAAAAGATCAGCCCCAGCATTTT. This codes for CASSLWQGVKKDQPQHF.

The V gene is TRBV10-3, the J gene TRBJ2-3; 7 nucleotides align to TRBD2. The CDR3 spans 15 residues. V was pared by 6 bases and J by 0 bases, with 6 bases of the junction left unmatched. CDR1 and CDR2 from the germline V gene are ENHRY and SYGVKD. CDR3: CAIRPFSGSTDTQYF. CDR3 DNA: TGTGCCATCAGACCTTTTAGCGGGAGCACAGATACGCAGTATTTT.